This TCR beta chain was profiled in a study of shared clonotypes between healthy human individuals. The CDR3 has 17 amino acids. CDR1 and CDR2 from the germline V gene are WSHSY and SAAADI. J gave up 1 base and V 3 bases, and 4 bases lay outside the gene matches. It was at deep level that the assay was run. For sorted subsets, 200 ng DNA per replicate equaled 30,000 or so T cell genomes. Assay used: immunoSEQ multiplex PCR; TCRdb lists only in-frame clones, some missing. Seen here are about 1.1 million clones, about 72% observed once, and the top ten hold 0.85% to 1%. HIV-negative, healthy adults without recent acute infections or vaccinations were the donors.

The chain combines TRBV10-2 with TRBJ2-2, with 11 bases matching TRBD1. Sequencing input: memory CD4+ T cells from PBMCs. Subset defined: CD45RA-negative fraction. The TCR comes from a man younger than 35 in good health. Some clones in this sample may be carry-over from other donors' samples. This CDR3 is CASSDSGTGGNTGELFF. CDR3 sequence (DNA): TGCGCCAGCAGTGACTCCGGGACAGGGGGGAACACCGGGGAGCTGTTTTTT.